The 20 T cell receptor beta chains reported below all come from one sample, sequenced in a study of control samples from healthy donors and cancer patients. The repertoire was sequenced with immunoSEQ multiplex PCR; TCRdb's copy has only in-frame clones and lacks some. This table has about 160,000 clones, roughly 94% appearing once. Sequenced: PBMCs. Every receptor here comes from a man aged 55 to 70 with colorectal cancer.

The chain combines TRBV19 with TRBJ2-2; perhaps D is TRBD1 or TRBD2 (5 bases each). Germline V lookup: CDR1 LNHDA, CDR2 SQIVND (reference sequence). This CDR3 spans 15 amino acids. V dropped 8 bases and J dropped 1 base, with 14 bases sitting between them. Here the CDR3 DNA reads TGTGCCAGTCGTGCCGGGACGGTGAACACCGGGGAGCTGTTTTTT. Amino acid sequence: CASRAGTVNTGELFF.

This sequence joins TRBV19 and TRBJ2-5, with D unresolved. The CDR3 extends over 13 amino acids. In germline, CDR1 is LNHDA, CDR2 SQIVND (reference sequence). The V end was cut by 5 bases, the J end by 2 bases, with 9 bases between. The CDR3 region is CASSFAVQETQYF. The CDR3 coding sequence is TGTGCCAGTAGTTTTGCGGTTCAAGAGACCCAGTACTTC.

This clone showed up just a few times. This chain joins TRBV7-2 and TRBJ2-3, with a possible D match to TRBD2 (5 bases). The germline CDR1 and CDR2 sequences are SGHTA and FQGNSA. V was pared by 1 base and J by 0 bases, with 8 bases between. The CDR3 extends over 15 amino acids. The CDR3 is CASSLVGVSTDTQYF. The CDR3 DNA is TGTGCCAGCAGCTTAGTCGGGGTTAGCACAGATACGCAGTATTTT.

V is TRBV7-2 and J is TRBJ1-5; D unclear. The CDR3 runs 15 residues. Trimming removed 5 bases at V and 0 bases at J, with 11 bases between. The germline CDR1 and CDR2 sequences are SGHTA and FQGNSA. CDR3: CASSQPPRSNQPQHF. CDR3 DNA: TGTGCCAGCAGCCAACCGCCTCGTAGCAATCAGCCCCAGCATTTT. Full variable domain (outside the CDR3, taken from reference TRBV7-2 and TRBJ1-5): GAGVSQSPSNKVTEKGKDVELRCDPISGHTALYWYRQSLGQGLEFLIYFQGNSAPDKSGLPSDRFSAERTGGSVSTLTIQRTQQEDSAVYLCASSQPPRSNQPQHFGDGTRLSIL.

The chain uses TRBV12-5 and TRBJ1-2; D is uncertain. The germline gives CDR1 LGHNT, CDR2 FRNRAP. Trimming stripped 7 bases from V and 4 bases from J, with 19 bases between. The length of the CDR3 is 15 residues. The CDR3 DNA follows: TGTGCTAGTGCCAATTGGCCGGACGCCTTCTATGGCTACACCTTC. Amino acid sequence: CASANWPDAFYGYTF.

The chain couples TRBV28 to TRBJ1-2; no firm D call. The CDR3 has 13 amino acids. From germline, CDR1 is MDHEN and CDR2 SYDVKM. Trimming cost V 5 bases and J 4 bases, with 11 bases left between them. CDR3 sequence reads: CASSNGPSYGYTF. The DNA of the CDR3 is TGTGCCAGCAGTAACGGGCCCTCCTATGGCTACACCTTC.

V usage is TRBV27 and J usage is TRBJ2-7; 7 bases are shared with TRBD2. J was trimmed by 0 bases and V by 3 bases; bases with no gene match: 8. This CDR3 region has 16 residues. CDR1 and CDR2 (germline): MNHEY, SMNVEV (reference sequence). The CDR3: CASSLGRGRSSYEQYF. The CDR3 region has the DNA TGTGCCAGCAGTTTGGGGCGGGGGAGGAGCTCCTACGAGCAGTACTTC.

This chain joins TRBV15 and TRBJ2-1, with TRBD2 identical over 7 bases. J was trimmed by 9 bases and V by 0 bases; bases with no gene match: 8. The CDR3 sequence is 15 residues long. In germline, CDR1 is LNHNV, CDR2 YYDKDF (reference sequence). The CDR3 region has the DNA TGTGCCACCAGCAGAGATAGACTAGCCGGCAGTGAGCAGTTCTTC. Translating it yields CATSRDRLAGSEQFF.

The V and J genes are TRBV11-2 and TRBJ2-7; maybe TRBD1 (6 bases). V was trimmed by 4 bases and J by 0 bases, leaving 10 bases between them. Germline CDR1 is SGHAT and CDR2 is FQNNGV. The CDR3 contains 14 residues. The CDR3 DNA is TGTGCCAGCAGCTGGGGACACAGCTCCTACGAGCAGTACTTC. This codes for CASSWGHSSYEQYF.

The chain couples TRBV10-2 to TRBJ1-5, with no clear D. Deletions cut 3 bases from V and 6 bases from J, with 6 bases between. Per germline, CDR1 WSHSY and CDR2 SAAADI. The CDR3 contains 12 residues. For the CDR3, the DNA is TGCGCCAGCAGTGAAGTTGGTCAGCCCCAGCATTTT. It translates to CASSEVGQPQHF.

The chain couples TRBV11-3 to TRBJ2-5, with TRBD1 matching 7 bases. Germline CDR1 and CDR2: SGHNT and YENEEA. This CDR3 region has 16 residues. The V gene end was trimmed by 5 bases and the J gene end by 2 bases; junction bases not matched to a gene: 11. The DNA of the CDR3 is TGTGCCAGCAGCAGAACAGGGGTTACGGGGCAAGAGACCCAGTACTTC. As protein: CASSRTGVTGQETQYF.

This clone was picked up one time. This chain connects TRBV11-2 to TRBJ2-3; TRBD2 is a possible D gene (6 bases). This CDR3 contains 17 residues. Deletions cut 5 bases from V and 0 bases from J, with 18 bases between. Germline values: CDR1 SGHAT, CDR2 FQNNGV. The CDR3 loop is CASSPRPGGASTDTQYF. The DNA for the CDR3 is TGTGCCAGCAGCCCGCGACCCGGGGGAGCTAGCACAGATACGCAGTATTTT.

The CDR3 region is CASSLWPGETQYF. In DNA form, the CDR3 reads TGTGCCAGCAGTTTATGGCCTGGAGAGACCCAGTACTTC. The chain couples TRBV27 to TRBJ2-5; the D is unclear. The CDR3 runs to 13 residues. Between the trimmed V and J ends, which lost 1 base and 4 bases, there was a span of 7 bases. Germline V gene data show CDR1 as MNHEY and CDR2 as SMNVEV (reference sequence).

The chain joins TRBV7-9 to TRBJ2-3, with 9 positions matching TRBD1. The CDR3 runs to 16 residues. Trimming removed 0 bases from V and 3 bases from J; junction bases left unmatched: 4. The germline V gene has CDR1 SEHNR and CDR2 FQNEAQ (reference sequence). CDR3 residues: CASSLASGTGTDTQYF. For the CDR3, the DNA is TGTGCCAGCAGCTTAGCCTCCGGGACAGGGACAGATACGCAGTATTTT.

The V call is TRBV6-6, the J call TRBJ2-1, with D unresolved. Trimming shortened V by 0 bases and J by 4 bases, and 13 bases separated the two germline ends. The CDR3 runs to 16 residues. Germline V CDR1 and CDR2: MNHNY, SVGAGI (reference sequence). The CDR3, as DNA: TGTGCCAGCAGTTACTCGACGGCTGCCGCATACAATGAGCAGTTCTTC. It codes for CASSYSTAAAYNEQFF.

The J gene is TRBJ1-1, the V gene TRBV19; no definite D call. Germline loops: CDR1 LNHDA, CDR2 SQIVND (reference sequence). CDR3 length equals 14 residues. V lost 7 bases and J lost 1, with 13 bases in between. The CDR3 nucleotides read TGTGCCAGTATGCAGGTTGCAGGGAACACTGAAGCTTTCTTT. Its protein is CASMQVAGNTEAFF.

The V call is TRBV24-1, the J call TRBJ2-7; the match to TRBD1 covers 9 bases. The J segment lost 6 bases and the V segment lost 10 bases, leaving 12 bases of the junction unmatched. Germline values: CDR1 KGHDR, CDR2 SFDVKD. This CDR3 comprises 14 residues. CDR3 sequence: CATAPGQGVLEQYF. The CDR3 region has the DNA TGTGCCACAGCACCGGGACAGGGCGTTCTCGAGCAGTACTTC.

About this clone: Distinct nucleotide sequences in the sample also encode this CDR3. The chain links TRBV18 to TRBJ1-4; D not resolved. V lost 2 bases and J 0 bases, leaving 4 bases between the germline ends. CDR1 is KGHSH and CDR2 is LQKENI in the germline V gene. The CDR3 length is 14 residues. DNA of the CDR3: TGTGCCAGCTCACCAACAGCAACTAATGAAAAACTGTTTTTT. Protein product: CASSPTATNEKLFF.

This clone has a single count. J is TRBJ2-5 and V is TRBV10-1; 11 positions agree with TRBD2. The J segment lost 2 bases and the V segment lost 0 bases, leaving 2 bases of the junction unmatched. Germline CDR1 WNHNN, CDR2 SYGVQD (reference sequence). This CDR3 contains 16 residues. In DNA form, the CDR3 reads TGCGCCAGCAGTGAGTCGCTAGCGGGGGGTCAAGAGACCCAGTACTTC. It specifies CASSESLAGGQETQYF.

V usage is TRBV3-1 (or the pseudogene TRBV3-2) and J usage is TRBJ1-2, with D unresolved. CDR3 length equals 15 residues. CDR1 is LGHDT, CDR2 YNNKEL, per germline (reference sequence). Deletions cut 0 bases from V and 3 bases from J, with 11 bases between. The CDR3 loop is CASSQDASPYYGYTF. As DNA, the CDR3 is TGTGCCAGCAGCCAAGATGCCAGTCCCTACTATGGCTACACCTTC.